Here is one T cell receptor beta chain with its context. Its antigen is undetermined. This record comes from a study of Tregs in tolerant kidney transplant recipients. Across the study: Mixed chimerism was transient after nonmyeloablative marrow transplants from related graft donors.

This CDR3 is built from 15 residues. Looked up from germline, CDR1 is SEHNR and CDR2 is FQNEAQ (reference sequence). Losses at the gene ends were 5 bases for V and 5 bases for J; bases not matched to a gene: 11. Whole-study findings and limits: Donor-specific Treg expansion exceeded global Treg expansion in tolerant patients, suggesting antigen drive. The small number of patients limits these findings pending further validation. Some patients' samples used different primers over time, so nucleotide sequences weren't comparable.

Produced via immunoSEQ multiplex PCR; TCRdb's table is partial and in-frame only. The table records around 98,000 clones, approximately 93% of them present only once. V gene TRBV7-9 combines with J gene TRBJ1-1, with 7 bases identical to TRBD1. The specimen comprised CD4+ T cells from blood, sampled before the transplant. The clonotype was recovered from a human donor who received a combined kidney and bone marrow transplant. The CDR3 DNA is TGTGCCAGCAGCCCGCTCCCGCAGGGGGAGACTGAAGCTTTCTTT. This translates into CASSPLPQGETEAFF.